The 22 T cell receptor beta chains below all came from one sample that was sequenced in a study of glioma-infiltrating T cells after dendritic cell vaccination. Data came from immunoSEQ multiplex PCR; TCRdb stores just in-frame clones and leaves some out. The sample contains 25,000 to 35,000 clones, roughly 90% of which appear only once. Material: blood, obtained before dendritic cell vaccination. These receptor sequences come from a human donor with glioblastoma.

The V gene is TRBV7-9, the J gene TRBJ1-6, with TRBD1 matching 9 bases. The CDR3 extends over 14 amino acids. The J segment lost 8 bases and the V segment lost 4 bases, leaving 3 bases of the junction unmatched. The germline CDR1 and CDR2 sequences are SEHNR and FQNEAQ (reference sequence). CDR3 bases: TGTGCCAGCAGCTCCGGGACAGGGTATTCACCCCTCCACTTT. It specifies CASSSGTGYSPLHF.

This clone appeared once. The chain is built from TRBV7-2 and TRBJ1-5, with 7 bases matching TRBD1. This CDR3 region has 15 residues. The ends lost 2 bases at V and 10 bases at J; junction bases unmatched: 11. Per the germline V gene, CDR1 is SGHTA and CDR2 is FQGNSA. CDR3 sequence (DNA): TGTGCCAGCAGCTTACTCACAACAGGGGCCCAACCCCAGCATTTT. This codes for CASSLLTTGAQPQHF.

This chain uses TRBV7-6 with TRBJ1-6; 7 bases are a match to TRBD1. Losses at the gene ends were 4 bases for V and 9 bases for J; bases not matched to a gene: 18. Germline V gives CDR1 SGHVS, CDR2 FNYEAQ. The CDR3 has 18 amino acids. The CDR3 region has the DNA TGTGCCAGCAGCTCATCTTATCCCGACAGGGACCAAACTTCACCCCTCCACTTT. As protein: CASSSSYPDRDQTSPLHF.

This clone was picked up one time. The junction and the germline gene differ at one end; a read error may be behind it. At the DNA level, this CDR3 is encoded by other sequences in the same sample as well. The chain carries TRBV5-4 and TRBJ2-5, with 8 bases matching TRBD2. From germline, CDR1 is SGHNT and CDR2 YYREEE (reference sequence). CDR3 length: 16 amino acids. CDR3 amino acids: CASSLAGGGSGETQYF. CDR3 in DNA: TGTGCCAGCAGCTTGGCCGGCGGGGGGTCTGGGGAGACTCAGTACTTC. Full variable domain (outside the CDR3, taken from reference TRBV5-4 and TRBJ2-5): ETGVTQSPTHLIKTRGQQVTLRCSSQSGHNTVSWYQQALGQGPQFIFQYYREEENGRGNFPPRFSGLQFPNYSSELNVNALELDDSALYLCASSLAGGGSGETQYFGPGTRLLVL.

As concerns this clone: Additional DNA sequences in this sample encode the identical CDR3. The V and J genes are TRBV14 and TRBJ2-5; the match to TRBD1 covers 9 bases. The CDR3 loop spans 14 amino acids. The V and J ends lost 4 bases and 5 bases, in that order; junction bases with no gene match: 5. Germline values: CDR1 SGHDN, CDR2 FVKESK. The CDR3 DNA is TGTGCCAGCAGCCCGGGACAGGGCCGCGAGACCCAGTACTTC. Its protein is CASSPGQGRETQYF. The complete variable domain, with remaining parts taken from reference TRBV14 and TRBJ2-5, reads EAGVTQFPSHSVIEKGQTVTLRCDPISGHDNLYWYRRVMGKEIKFLLHFVKESKQDESGMPNNRFLAERTGGTYSTLKVQPAELEDSGVYFCASSPGQGRETQYFGPGTRLLVL.

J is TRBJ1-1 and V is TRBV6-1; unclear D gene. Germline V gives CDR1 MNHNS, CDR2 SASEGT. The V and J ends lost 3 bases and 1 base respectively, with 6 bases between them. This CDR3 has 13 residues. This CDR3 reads CASSDVRNTEAFF. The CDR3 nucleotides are TGTGCCAGCAGTGATGTGAGGAACACTGAAGCTTTCTTT.

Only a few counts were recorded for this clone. The DNA for the CDR3 is TGTGCCAGCAGTACCCGACAGGTAGAAGCTTTCTTT. The encoded protein is CASSTRQVEAFF. This chain links TRBV6-6 with TRBJ1-1, with D perhaps TRBD1 (6 bases). CDR3 size: 12 residues. The germline V gene encodes CDR1 MNHNY and CDR2 SVGAGI (reference sequence). V lost 5 bases and J 8 bases, leaving 12 bases between the germline ends.

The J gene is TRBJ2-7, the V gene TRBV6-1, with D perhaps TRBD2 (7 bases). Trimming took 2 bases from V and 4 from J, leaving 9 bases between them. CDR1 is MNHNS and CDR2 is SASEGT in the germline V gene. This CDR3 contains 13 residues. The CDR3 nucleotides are TGTGCCAGCAGTGAAAGGGGGGGTTACGAGCAGTACTTC. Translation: CASSERGGYEQYF.

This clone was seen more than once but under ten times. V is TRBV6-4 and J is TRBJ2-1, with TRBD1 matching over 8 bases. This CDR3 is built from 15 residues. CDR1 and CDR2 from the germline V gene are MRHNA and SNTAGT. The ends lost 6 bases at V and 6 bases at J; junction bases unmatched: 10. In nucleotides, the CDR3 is TGTGCCAGCAGCGGGCGGACAGGGTATATCAATGAGCAGTTCTTC. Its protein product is CASSGRTGYINEQFF.

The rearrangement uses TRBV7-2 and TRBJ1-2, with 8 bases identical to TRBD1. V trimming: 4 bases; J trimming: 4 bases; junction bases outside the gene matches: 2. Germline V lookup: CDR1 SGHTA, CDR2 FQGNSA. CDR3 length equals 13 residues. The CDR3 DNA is TGTGCCAGCAGCTCGGGACAGGCCTATGGCTACACCTTC. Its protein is CASSSGQAYGYTF.

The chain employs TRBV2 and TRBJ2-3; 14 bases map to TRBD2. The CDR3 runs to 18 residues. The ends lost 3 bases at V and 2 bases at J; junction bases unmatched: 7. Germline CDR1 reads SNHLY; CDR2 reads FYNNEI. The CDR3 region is CASSDGRTSGGPTDTQYF. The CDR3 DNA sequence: TGTGCCAGCAGTGACGGGCGGACTAGCGGGGGGCCCACAGATACGCAGTATTTT.

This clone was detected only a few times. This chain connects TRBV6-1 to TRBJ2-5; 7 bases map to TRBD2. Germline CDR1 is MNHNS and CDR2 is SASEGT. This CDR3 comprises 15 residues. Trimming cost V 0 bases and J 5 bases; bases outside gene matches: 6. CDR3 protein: CASSEAGGIRETQYF. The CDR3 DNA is TGTGCCAGCAGTGAAGCGGGGGGGATTAGGGAGACCCAGTACTTC.

The CDR3 DNA reads as TGTGCCAGCAGAGCACTCAGGGGGCGGCGGTATGGCTACACCTTC. The encoded protein is CASRALRGRRYGYTF. V gene TRBV2 combines with J gene TRBJ1-2; 8 bases line up with TRBD1. With V trimmed by 6 bases and J by 5 bases, 11 bases remained unmatched. Germline V CDR1 and CDR2: SNHLY, FYNNEI. The length of the CDR3 is 15 residues.

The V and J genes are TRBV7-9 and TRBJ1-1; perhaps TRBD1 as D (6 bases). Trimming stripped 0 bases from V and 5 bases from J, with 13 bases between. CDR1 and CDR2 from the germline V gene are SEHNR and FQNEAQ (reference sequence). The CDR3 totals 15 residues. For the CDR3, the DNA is TGTGCCAGCAGCTTAGCGGAGGTCAGGGGTACTGAAGCTTTCTTT. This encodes CASSLAEVRGTEAFF.

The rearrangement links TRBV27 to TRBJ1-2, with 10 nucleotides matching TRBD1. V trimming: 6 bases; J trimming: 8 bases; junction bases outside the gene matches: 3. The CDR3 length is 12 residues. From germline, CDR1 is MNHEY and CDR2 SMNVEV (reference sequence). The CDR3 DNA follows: TGTGCCAGCAGGACAGGGGGCGCGGGCTACACCTTC. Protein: CASRTGGAGYTF.

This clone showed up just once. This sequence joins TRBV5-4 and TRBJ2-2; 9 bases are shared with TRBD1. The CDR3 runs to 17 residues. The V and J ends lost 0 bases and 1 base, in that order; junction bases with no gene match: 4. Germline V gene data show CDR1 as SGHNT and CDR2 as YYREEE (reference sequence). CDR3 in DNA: TGTGCCAGCAGCTTGGGGGACAGGGTGAGGAACACCGGGGAGCTGTTTTTT. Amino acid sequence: CASSLGDRVRNTGELFF.

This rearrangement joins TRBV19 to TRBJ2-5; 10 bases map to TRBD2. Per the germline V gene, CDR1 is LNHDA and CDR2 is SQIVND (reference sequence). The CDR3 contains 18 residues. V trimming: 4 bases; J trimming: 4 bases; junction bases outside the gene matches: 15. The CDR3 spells CASSKGGTSGAWGETQYF. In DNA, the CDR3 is TGTGCCAGTAGTAAGGGGGGTACTAGCGGGGCCTGGGGAGAGACCCAGTACTTC.

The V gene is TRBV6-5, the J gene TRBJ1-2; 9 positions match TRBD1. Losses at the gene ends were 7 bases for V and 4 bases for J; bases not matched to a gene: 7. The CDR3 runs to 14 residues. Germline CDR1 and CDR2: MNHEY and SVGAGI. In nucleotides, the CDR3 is TGTGCCAGCAATCCGGGACAGGGCTTCTATGGCTACACCTTC. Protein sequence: CASNPGQGFYGYTF.

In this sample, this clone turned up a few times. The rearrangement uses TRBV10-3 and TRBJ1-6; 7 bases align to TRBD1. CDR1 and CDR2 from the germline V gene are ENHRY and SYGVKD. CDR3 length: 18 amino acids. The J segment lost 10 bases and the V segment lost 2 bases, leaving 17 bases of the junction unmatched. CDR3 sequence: CAISELPGGISSGSPLHF. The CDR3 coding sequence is TGTGCCATCAGTGAGCTGCCAGGGGGTATATCTTCTGGGTCACCCCTCCACTTT.

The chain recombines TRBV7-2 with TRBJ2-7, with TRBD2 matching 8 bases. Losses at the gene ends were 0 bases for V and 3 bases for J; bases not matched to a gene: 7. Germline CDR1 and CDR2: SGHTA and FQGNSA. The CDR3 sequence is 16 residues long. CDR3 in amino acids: CASSLAGGGPGYEQYF. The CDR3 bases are TGTGCCAGCAGCTTAGCAGGCGGGGGGCCAGGCTACGAGCAGTACTTC.

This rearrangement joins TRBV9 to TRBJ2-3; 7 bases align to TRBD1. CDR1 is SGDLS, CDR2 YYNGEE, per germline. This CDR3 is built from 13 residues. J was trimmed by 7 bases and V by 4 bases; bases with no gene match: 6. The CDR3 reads CASSRTGENTQYF. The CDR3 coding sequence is TGTGCCAGCAGCAGAACAGGGGAAAATACGCAGTATTTT. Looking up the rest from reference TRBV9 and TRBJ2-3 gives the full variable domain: DSGVTQTPKHLITATGQRVTLRCSPRSGDLSVYWYQQSLDQGLQFLIQYYNGEERAKGNILERFSAQQFPDLHSELNLSSLELGDSALYFCASSRTGENTQYFGPGTRLTVL.

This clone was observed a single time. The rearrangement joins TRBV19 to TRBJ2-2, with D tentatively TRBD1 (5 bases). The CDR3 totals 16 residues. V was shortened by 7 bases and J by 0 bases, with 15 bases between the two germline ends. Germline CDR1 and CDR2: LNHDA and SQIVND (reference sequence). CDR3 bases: TGTGCCAGTATGAGGTTGGGCAGGGCGAACACCGGGGAGCTGTTTTTT. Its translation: CASMRLGRANTGELFF.